This T cell receptor (beta chain) was sequenced during a study of blood T cell repertoires in COVID-19. Study details: Specimens from acute and convalescent COVID-19 originated in the United States, Italy and Spain.

V shed 2 bases, J shed 0 bases, and the junction held 4 bases outside the gene matches. The CDR3 length is 16 residues. CDR1 is SGHRS and CDR2 is YFSETQ in the germline V gene. Profiled with immunoSEQ multiplex PCR; TCRdb holds only in-frame clones, not every one. The repertoire holds approximately 300,000 clones, with around 90% as singletons. The rearrangement uses TRBV5-1 and TRBJ2-2, with 7 bases matching TRBD1. The clonotype originates from a woman aged 40 to 55 with COVID-19, enrolled during active disease. Sequencing used peripheral blood. In DNA, the CDR3 is TGCGCCAGCAGCTTCCTCGGGACAGCGAACACCGGGGAGCTGTTTTTT. Amino acid sequence: CASSFLGTANTGELFF.